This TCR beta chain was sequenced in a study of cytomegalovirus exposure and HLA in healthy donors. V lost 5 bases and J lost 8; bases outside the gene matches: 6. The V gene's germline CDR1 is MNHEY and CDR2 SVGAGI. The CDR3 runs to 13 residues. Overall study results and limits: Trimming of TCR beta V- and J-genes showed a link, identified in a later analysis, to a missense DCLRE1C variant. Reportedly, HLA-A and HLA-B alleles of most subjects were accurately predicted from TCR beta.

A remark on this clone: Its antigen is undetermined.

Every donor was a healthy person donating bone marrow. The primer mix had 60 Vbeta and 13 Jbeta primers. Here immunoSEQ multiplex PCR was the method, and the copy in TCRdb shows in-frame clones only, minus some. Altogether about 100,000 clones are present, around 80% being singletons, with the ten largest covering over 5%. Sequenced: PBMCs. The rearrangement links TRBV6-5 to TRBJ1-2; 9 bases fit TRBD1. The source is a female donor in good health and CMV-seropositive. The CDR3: CASSPYRGLGYTF. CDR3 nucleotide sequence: TGTGCCAGCAGTCCATACAGGGGGCTCGGCTACACCTTC.